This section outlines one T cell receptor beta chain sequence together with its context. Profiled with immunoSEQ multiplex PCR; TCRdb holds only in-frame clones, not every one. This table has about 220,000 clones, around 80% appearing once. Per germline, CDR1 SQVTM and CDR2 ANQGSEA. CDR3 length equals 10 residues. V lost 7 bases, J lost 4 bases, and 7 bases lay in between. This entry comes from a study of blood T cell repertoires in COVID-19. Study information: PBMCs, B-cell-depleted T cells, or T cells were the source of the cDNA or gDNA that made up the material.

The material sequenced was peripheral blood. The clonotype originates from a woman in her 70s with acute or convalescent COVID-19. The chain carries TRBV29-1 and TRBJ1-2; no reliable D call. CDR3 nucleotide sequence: TGCAGCGCATACATCTATGGCTACACCTTC. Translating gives CSAYIYGYTF.